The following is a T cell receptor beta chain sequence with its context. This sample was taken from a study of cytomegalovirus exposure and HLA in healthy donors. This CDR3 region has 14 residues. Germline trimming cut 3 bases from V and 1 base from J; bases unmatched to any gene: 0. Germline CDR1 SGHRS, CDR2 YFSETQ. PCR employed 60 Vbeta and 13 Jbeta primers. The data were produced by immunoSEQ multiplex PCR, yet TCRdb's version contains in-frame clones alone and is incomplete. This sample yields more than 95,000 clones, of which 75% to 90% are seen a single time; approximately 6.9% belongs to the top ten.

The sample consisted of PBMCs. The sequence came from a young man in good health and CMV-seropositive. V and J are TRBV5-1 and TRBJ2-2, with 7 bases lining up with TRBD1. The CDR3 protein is CASSYRGNTGELFF. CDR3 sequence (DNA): TGCGCCAGCAGCTACAGGGGGAACACCGGGGAGCTGTTTTTT. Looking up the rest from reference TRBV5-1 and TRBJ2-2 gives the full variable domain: KAGVTQTPRYLIKTRGQQVTLSCSPISGHRSVSWYQQTPGQGLQFLFEYFSETQRNKGNFPGRFSGRQFSNSRSEMNVSTLELGDSALYLCASSYRGNTGELFFGEGSRLTVL.